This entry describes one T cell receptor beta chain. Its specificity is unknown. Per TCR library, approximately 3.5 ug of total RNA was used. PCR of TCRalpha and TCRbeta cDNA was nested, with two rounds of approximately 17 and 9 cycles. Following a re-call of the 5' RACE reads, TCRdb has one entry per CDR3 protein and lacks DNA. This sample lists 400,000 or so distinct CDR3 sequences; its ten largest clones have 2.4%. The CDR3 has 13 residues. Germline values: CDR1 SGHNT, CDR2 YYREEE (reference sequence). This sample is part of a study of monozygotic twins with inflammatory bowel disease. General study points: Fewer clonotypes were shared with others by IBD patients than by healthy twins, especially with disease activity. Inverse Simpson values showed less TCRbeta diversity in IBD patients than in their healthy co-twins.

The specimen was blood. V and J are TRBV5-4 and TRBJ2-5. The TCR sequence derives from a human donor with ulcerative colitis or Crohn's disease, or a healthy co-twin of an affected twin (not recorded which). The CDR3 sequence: CASSLFSQETQYF.